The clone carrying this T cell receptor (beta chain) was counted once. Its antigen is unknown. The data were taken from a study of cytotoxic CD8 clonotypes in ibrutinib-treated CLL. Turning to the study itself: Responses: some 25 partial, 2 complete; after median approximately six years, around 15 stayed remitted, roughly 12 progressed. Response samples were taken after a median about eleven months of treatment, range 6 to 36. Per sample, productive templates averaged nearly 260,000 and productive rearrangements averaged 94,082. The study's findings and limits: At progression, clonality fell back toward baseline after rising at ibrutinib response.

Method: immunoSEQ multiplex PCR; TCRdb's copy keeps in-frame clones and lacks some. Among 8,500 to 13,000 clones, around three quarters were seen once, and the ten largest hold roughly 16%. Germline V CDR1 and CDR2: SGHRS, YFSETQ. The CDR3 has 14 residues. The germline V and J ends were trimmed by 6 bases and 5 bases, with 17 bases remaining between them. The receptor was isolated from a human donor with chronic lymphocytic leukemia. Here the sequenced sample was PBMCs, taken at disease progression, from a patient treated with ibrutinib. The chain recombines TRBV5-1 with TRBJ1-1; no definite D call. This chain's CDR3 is CASTPIDGKTEAFF. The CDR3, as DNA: TGCGCCAGCACTCCGATCGACGGAAAAACTGAAGCTTTCTTT.